This T cell receptor (beta chain) is from a study of CD8 T cells in ankylosing spondylitis. The ends were cut back, 7 bases at V and 5 bases at J, with 15 bases in the middle. The germline V gene encodes CDR1 ENHRY and CDR2 SYGVKD. CDR3 length: 14 amino acids. TCRdb reprocessed the 5' RACE reads via MiXCR and lists one record per CDR3 protein. The table records about 130,000 distinct CDR3 sequences, 6% to 8.5% of them present only once. This chain joins TRBV10-3 and TRBJ2-1; no reliable D call. The receptor was derived from a male donor with ankylosing spondylitis or in good health (not recorded which). The sample was blood, either unsorted or a sorted T cell fraction (not recorded which). The DNA of the CDR3 is TGTGCCATCAATGACGGGCGTGGGAACAATGAGCAGTTCTTC. Residues: CAINDGRGNNEQFF.